This section outlines one T cell receptor (beta chain) sequence together with its context. The antigen is not known. This entry belongs to a study of cytomegalovirus exposure and HLA in healthy donors. Study in general: The approximately 710 first-cohort repertoires and the 120 or so validation repertoires shared the same platform, a later analysis reported.

Germline CDR1 SNHLY, CDR2 FYNNEI. The CDR3 is 15 amino acids. V was clipped by 4 bases and J by 4 bases; unmatched bases: 6. TCRdb's table, derived via immunoSEQ multiplex PCR, lists solely in-frame clones and lacks some. This table has a few hundred thousand clones, roughly 90% appearing once. Whole-study results and caveats: Rarity marked most TCR sequences, yet some public TCRs occurred in many donors. As was reported, the classifier diagnosed cytomegalovirus status with high specificity and sensitivity. Investigators reported under 200 TCR beta chains as tied to cytomegalovirus.

Input material: PBMCs. This TCR was sampled from a woman aged 18 to 35 in good health and CMV-seronegative. The chain uses TRBV2 and TRBJ1-1; TRBD1 matches 10 bases. CDR3 nucleotides: TGTGCCAGCAGTGTAGGGACAGGGGACCCCACTGAAGCTTTCTTT. This codes for CASSVGTGDPTEAFF.